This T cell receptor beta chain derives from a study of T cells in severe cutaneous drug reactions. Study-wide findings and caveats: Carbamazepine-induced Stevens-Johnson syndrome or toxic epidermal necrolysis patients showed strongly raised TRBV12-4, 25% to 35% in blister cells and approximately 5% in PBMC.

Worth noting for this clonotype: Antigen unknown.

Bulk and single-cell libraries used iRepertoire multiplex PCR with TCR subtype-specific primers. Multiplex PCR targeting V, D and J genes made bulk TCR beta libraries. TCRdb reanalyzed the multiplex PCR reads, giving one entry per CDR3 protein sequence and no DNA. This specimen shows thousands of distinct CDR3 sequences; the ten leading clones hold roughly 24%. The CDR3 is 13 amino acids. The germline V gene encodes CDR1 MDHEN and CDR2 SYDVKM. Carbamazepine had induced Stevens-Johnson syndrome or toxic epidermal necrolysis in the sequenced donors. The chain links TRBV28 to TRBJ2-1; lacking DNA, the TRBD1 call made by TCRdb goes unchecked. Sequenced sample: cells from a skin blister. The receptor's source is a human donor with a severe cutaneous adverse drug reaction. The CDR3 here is CASSLTSPPMQFF.